Included here is one T cell receptor (beta chain) sequence, with context. An end of the junction differs from the germline gene, which may be a read error. This sample was included in a study of T cells in tuberculosis. The overall study: CD1B tetramers identified T cells specific for mycobacterial lipid GMM. IGRA-negative adolescents, IGRA-positive adolescents with latent tuberculosis and adults with active tuberculosis formed this South African cohort.

CDR3 length equals 13 residues. From germline, CDR1 is SNHLY and CDR2 FYNNEI. Each clinical donor contributed on average roughly 92,000 T cells from unsorted cryopreserved PBMC. Repertoires were generated with immunoSEQ multiplex PCR, while TCRdb's copy carries only in-frame clones and drops some. This sample has 33,000 or so clones, with over 85% found just once. This rearrangement joins TRBV2 to TRBJ1-1; D is perhaps TRBD1 (6 bases). This clonotype was sampled from a donor between 10 and 35 years old with latent tuberculosis or without tuberculosis infection. Material: PBMCs. CDR3 amino acids: CASSEVGASETFF. DNA for the CDR3: TGTGCCAGCAGTGAGGTGGGGGCTTCTGAAACTTTCTTT. Full variable domain (outside the CDR3, taken from reference TRBV2 and TRBJ1-1): EPEVTQTPSHQVTQMGQEVILRCVPISNHLYFYWYRQILGQKVEFLVSFYNNEISEKSEIFDDQFSVERPDGSNFTLKIRSTKLEDSAMYFCASSEVGASETFFGQGTRLTVV.